A single sample gave rise to the 16 T cell receptor beta chains below, sequenced in a study of neurological immune-mediated disorders. Using its own MiXCR run on the 5' RACE reads, TCRdb lists one record per CDR3 protein. The repertoire holds 40,000 to 50,000 distinct CDR3 sequences, with 1.9% as singletons. Sequencing was done on a sample of PBMCs. The receptors shown here come from a woman aged 35 to 49 with multiple sclerosis.

This clonotype was seen ten or more times. The gene calls are TRBV5-1 and TRBJ1-2; possible D gene TRBD1, 6 bases. Trimming removed 4 bases at V and 6 bases at J, with 19 bases between. CDR1 and CDR2 from the germline V gene are SGHRS and YFSETQ. This CDR3 region has 15 residues. CDR3 coding DNA: TGCGCCAGCAGCCTCAGAGGGGGGGGCATGGATGGCTACACCTTC. This sequence encodes CASSLRGGGMDGYTF.

This clonotype was recorded at least ten times. The chain joins TRBV12-3 or TRBV12-4 to TRBJ1-5; perhaps TRBD1 as D (5 bases). CDR3 length: 14 residues. Trimming stripped 7 bases from V and 4 bases from J, with 14 bases between. The DNA for the CDR3 is TGTGCCAGCACCCAAGGATGGGGGAATCAGCCCCAGCATTTT. Protein sequence: CASTQGWGNQPQHF.

This chain joins TRBV25-1 and TRBJ2-5, with D uncertain. Germline CDR1 and CDR2: MGHDK and SYGVNS. The CDR3 spans 14 residues. V dropped 3 bases and J dropped 3 bases, with 11 bases sitting between them. CDR3 sequence reads: CASSDHGEEETQYF. The CDR3 nucleotides read TGTGCCAGCAGTGATCACGGAGAGGAAGAGACCCAGTACTTC.

This clonotype was recorded many times. The chain employs TRBV24-1 and TRBJ1-5; D is uncertain. The V gene lost 4 bases and the J gene lost 1 base, with 10 bases spanning the gap. The CDR3 has 15 amino acids. The V gene's germline CDR1 is KGHDR and CDR2 SFDVKD. In DNA, the CDR3 is TGTGCCACCAGTGACCCCTCTGACAGCAATCAGCCCCAGCATTTT. Amino acids: CATSDPSDSNQPQHF.

This clonotype was counted many times. An end of the junction does not agree with germline; a read error may underlie this. The gene calls are TRBV18 and TRBJ1-6; 7 nucleotides align to TRBD1. The CDR3 is 17 residues long. Germline CDR1 is KGHSH and CDR2 is LQKENI. Here the CDR3 DNA reads TGTGCCAGCTCACCGCGCGGCAGGGGGATATATAATTCACCCTTCCACTTT. Residues: CASSPRGRGIYNSPFHF.

This clonotype was observed at least ten times. CDR3 protein: CSARDGWTF. CDR3 coding DNA: TGCAGTGCTAGAGATGGGTGGACCTTC. This sequence joins TRBV20-1 and TRBJ1-2, with D unresolved. Looked up from germline, CDR1 is DFQATT and CDR2 is SNEGSKA (reference sequence). This CDR3 has 9 residues. Trimming took off 0 bases at V and 14 bases at J, with 7 bases between the two ends.

Many counts were recorded for this clonotype. The chain carries TRBV20-1 and TRBJ2-3, with TRBD2 as a possible D gene (6 bases). V gave up 5 bases and J gave up 5 bases, with 20 bases separating them. Germline loops: CDR1 DFQATT, CDR2 SNEGSKA (reference sequence). The CDR3 covers 15 residues. The chain's CDR3 is CSAGAGTRGRDTQYF. CDR3 DNA: TGCAGTGCTGGGGCCGGGACTCGTGGTAGAGATACGCAGTATTTT.

This clonotype has at least ten counts. The V gene is TRBV20-1, the J gene TRBJ2-2; no clear D. CDR3 length equals 11 residues. Trimming removed 1 base from V and 7 bases from J, with 4 bases in between. CDR1 and CDR2 (germline): DFQATT, SNEGSKA (reference sequence). CDR3 nucleotide sequence: TGCAGTGCTAGAGTTGGCGGGGAGCTGTTTTTT. Amino acids: CSARVGGELFF.

This clonotype occurred many times. The CDR3 loop is CATSDFGRSNEQFF. The CDR3 nucleotides read TGTGCCACCAGTGATTTCGGTCGAAGCAATGAGCAGTTCTTC. V and J are TRBV24-1 and TRBJ2-1, with D uncertain. CDR1 and CDR2 (germline): KGHDR, SFDVKD. V shed 1 base and J shed 6 bases, with 9 bases lying between them. This CDR3 region has 14 residues.

This clonotype was detected ten times or more. This chain links TRBV5-1 with TRBJ1-5, with 7 bases identical to TRBD1. The CDR3 sequence is 15 residues long. Germline V gene sequence: CDR1 SGHRS, CDR2 YFSETQ. After removal of 0 bases from V and 1 base from J, the junction contained 1 base not matched to a gene. In nucleotides, the CDR3 is TGCGCCAGCAGCTTGGGGACAGGAAGCAATCAGCCCCAGCATTTT. Translated: CASSLGTGSNQPQHF. Full variable domain (rest looked up from reference TRBV5-1 and TRBJ1-5): KAGVTQTPRYLIKTRGQQVTLSCSPISGHRSVSWYQQTPGQGLQFLFEYFSETQRNKGNFPGRFSGRQFSNSRSEMNVSTLELGDSALYLCASSLGTGSNQPQHFGDGTRLSIL.

V is TRBV7-6 and J is TRBJ2-1, with D tentatively TRBD2 (6 bases). In germline, CDR1 is SGHVS, CDR2 FNYEAQ. The CDR3 consists of 15 residues. Trimming pared 5 bases from V and 6 bases from J, leaving 17 bases between. In DNA form, the CDR3 reads TGTGCCAGCAGCACAACGCACGGGGGAGGCAATGAGCAGTTCTTC. Its translation is CASSTTHGGGNEQFF. Drawing the rest from reference TRBV7-6 and TRBJ2-1, the complete variable domain is GAGVSQSPRYKVTKRGQDVALRCDPISGHVSLYWYRQALGQGPEFLTYFNYEAQQDKSGLPNDRFSAERPEGSISTLTIQRTEQRDSAMYRCASSTTHGGGNEQFFGPGTRLTVL.

This clonotype was seen at least ten times. The chain employs TRBV7-9 and TRBJ2-1, with 8 bases fitting TRBD1. CDR3 length: 16 amino acids. Germline CDR1 is SEHNR and CDR2 is FQNEAQ (reference sequence). Trimming removed 3 bases from V and 3 bases from J; junction bases left unmatched: 7. The CDR3 here is CASSFRQGLDYNEQFF. The CDR3 DNA reads TGTGCCAGCAGCTTTAGACAGGGGCTAGACTACAATGAGCAGTTCTTC.

In this sample, this clonotype turned up many times. In DNA, the CDR3 is TGTGCCAGCAGTCCCGGACAGGGCTACGAGCAGTACTTC. Translation gives CASSPGQGYEQYF. This chain uses TRBV12-3 or TRBV12-4 with TRBJ2-7; 8 nucleotides align to TRBD1. The J segment lost 3 bases and the V segment lost 5 bases, leaving 3 bases of the junction unmatched. The CDR3 has 13 amino acids.

In this sample, this clonotype turned up many times. The chain recombines TRBV11-2 with TRBJ1-2; D is possibly TRBD1 (5 bases). The CDR3 consists of 14 residues. CDR1 and CDR2 from the germline V gene are SGHAT and FQNNGV. V gave up 3 bases and J gave up 7 bases, with 15 bases separating them. The CDR3 spells CASSFYRFISGYTF. The CDR3 DNA sequence: TGTGCCAGCAGCTTTTACAGGTTCATAAGTGGCTACACCTTC.

In its sample, this clonotype was seen many times. The J gene is TRBJ2-7, the V gene TRBV12-3 or TRBV12-4, with D possibly matching TRBD2 (5 bases). The germline V and J ends were trimmed by 7 bases and 6 bases, with 22 bases remaining between them. This CDR3 contains 15 residues. The CDR3, as DNA: TGTGCCAGCACCTCGAGGAGGCGTGCTTCTGGCGAGCAGTACTTC. This translates into CASTSRRRASGEQYF.

In this sample, this clonotype turned up many times. The V gene is TRBV5-1, the J gene TRBJ1-3; D may be TRBD1 (5 bases). CDR3 length: 15 residues. The germline V gene encodes CDR1 SGHRS and CDR2 YFSETQ. V lost 0 bases to trimming and J lost 0 bases, with 7 bases between them. DNA for the CDR3: TGCGCCAGCAGCTTGGGACAGAGCTCTGGAAACACCATATATTTT. Its protein product is CASSLGQSSGNTIYF.